The 14 T cell receptor beta chains in this list originate from one sample, sequenced in a study of response to subunit inactivated influenza vaccine. TCRdb reanalysed the RT-PCR reads using MiXCR and keeps one entry per CDR3 protein. The table shows hundreds of thousands of distinct CDR3 sequences, with about 18% occurring only once. This specimen consisted of PBMCs from blood, obtained roughly 5 days after vaccination. Receptors originate from a man aged 50 to 59 who received an inactivated influenza vaccine.

A few counts support this clonotype. This rearrangement joins TRBV20-1 to TRBJ2-1; 10 bases fit TRBD2. Looked up from germline, CDR1 is DFQATT and CDR2 is SNEGSKA (reference sequence). There are 14 residues in the CDR3. Trimming took 5 bases from V and 4 from J; bases not matched to a gene: 5. The CDR3: CSAPGLAVYNEQFF. The CDR3 nucleotides read TGCAGTGCTCCCGGACTAGCGGTTTACAATGAGCAGTTCTTC.

This clonotype was counted only a few times. The genes are TRBV20-1 and TRBJ2-1; 13 bases line up with TRBD2. The CDR3 is made up of 20 amino acids. J lost 0 bases, V lost 0 bases, and 11 bases had no gene match. The germline V gene encodes CDR1 DFQATT and CDR2 SNEGSKA (reference sequence). The CDR3 DNA follows: TGCAGTGCTAGAGATCTGGGGACTAGCGGGACAAGCCACTCCTACAATGAGCAGTTCTTC. It specifies CSARDLGTSGTSHSYNEQFF.

The chain recombines TRBV6-2 or TRBV6-3 with TRBJ1-6; D remains ambiguous. This CDR3 is 12 amino acids long. The germline V gene has CDR1 MNHEY and CDR2 SVGEGT. V was clipped by 0 bases and J by 14 bases, with 8 bases between them. DNA of the CDR3: TGTGCCAGCAGTTACTCGAACGGAGCCCTCCACTTT. The encoded protein is CASSYSNGALHF.

In DNA form, the CDR3 reads TGTGCCAGCAGTTACCGCGGGAGCTCCTACAATGAGCAGTTCTTC. Its translation is CASSYRGSSYNEQFF. The chain links TRBV6-5 to TRBJ2-1, with 7 bases fitting TRBD2. Losses at the gene ends were 2 bases for V and 0 bases for J; bases not matched to a gene: 1. The length of the CDR3 is 15 residues. CDR1 is MNHEY, CDR2 SVGAGI, per germline.

A few counts support this clonotype. The chain has TRBV15 and TRBJ2-1, with 10 bases fitting TRBD2. V shed 1 base, J shed 8 bases, and the junction held 5 bases outside the gene matches. Looked up from germline, CDR1 is LNHNV and CDR2 is YYDKDF (reference sequence). The CDR3 has 15 amino acids. CDR3 coding DNA: TGTGCCACCAGCAGAGGTGCTAGCGGGGGCGATGAGCAGTTCTTC. It specifies CATSRGASGGDEQFF. Variable domain in full (rest from reference TRBV15 and TRBJ2-1): DAMVIQNPRYQVTQFGKPVTLSCSQTLNHNVMYWYQQKSSQAPKLLFHYYDKDFNNEADTPDNFQSRRPNTSFCFLDIRSPGLGDTAMYLCATSRGASGGDEQFFGPGTRLTVL.

This clonotype was detected ten times or more. V gene TRBV15 combines with J gene TRBJ2-3, with D perhaps matching TRBD2 (5 bases). The CDR3 is 13 residues long. Between the trimmed V and J ends, which lost 3 bases and 7 bases, there was a span of 11 bases. CDR1 and CDR2 (germline): LNHNV, YYDKDF (reference sequence). The CDR3 loop is CATSREAVYTQYF. The CDR3, as DNA: TGTGCCACCAGCAGGGAGGCAGTATATACGCAGTATTTT.

V gene TRBV5-1 combines with J gene TRBJ2-7, with TRBD1 matching 8 bases. Germline values: CDR1 SGHRS, CDR2 YFSETQ. V lost 5 bases to trimming and J lost 0 bases; unmatched junction nucleotides: 7. CDR3 length: 15 residues. This CDR3 reads CASRYRTGYSYEQYF. The CDR3 DNA follows: TGCGCCAGCAGGTATAGGACAGGGTACTCCTACGAGCAGTACTTC.

This clonotype was observed a few times. The rearrangement links TRBV10-1 to TRBJ2-3; 9 bases fit TRBD2. V was clipped by 3 bases and J by 6 bases; unmatched bases: 10. This CDR3 spans 16 amino acids. Looked up from germline, CDR1 is WNHNN and CDR2 is SYGVQD (reference sequence). CDR3 region: CASSDLPGLAVDTQYF. CDR3 nucleotide sequence: TGCGCCAGCAGTGACCTACCGGGACTAGCTGTCGATACGCAGTATTTT.

This clonotype was seen a handful of times. The chain is built from TRBV28 and TRBJ1-2; 11 bases agree with TRBD1. Trimming cost V 0 bases and J 8 bases; bases outside gene matches: 2. Germline V gene sequence: CDR1 MDHEN, CDR2 SYDVKM. This CDR3 comprises 14 residues. This CDR3 reads CASSLWGQGGGYTF. For the CDR3, the DNA is TGTGCCAGCAGTTTATGGGGACAGGGGGGGGGCTACACCTTC.

This clonotype was seen ten or more times. The CDR3 DNA sequence: TGTGCCAGCAAGATCGGGACGGTTTCCTACAATGAGCAGTTCTTC. Amino acids: CASKIGTVSYNEQFF. This sequence joins TRBV27 and TRBJ2-1; D possibly uses TRBD1 or TRBD2 (5 bases each). The CDR3 extends over 15 amino acids. The germline CDR1 and CDR2 sequences are MNHEY and SMNVEV (reference sequence). V was cut by 7 bases and J by 1 base, with 14 bases left in between.

The genes are TRBV30 and TRBJ1-4; TRBD1 might be the D (5 bases). V was pared by 1 base and J by 7 bases, with 10 bases between. Germline V gene sequence: CDR1 GTSNPN, CDR2 SVGIG (reference sequence). The CDR3 extends over 13 amino acids. CDR3 nucleotide sequence: TGTGCCTGGAGTGGCCAGGGTATTGAAAAACTGTTTTTT. It is translated as CAWSGQGIEKLFF.

The chain is built from TRBV30 and TRBJ2-7, with 8 bases identical to TRBD1. Germline CDR1 is GTSNPN and CDR2 is SVGIG (reference sequence). The J segment lost 5 bases and the V segment lost 4 bases, leaving 4 bases of the junction unmatched. The CDR3 has 12 residues. The CDR3 here is CAWTRQGHEQYF. Written as DNA, the CDR3 is TGTGCCTGGACCAGACAGGGGCACGAGCAGTACTTC. The full variable domain, in which reference TRBV30 and TRBJ2-7 provide the parts outside the CDR3, is SQTIHQWPATLVQPVGSPLSLECTVEGTSNPNLYWYRQAAGRGLQLLFYSVGIGQISSEVPQNLSASRPQDRQFILSSKKLLLSDSGFYLCAWTRQGHEQYFGPGTRLTVT.

This clonotype was counted between two and nine times. V is TRBV12-3 or TRBV12-4 and J is TRBJ2-2; D may be TRBD1 (5 bases). Trimming cost V 1 base and J 5 bases, with 11 bases left between them. The CDR3 has 15 residues. The CDR3 reads CASSLGGPGTGELFF. The DNA for the CDR3 is TGTGCCAGCAGTTTAGGTGGTCCAGGGACCGGGGAGCTGTTTTTT.

This clonotype was counted a few times. This rearrangement joins TRBV27 to TRBJ2-3; D ambiguous. Trimming cost V 4 bases and J 0 bases, with 8 bases left between them. Germline V CDR1 and CDR2: MNHEY, SMNVEV (reference sequence). CDR3 length equals 14 residues. The CDR3 region has the DNA TGTGCCAGCAGTTGGTGGCCTAGCACAGATACGCAGTATTTT. It is translated as CASSWWPSTDTQYF.